This T cell receptor (beta chain) comes out of a study of control samples from healthy donors and cancer patients. This CDR3 comprises 13 residues. Trimming removed 3 bases from V and 3 bases from J, with 8 bases in between. Per germline, CDR1 SGHRS and CDR2 YFSETQ. Clones were sequenced by immunoSEQ multiplex PCR, and TCRdb holds only the in-frame ones, with some missing. The sample lists about 160,000 clones; about 93% were seen once. This clone was detected once. The TCR sequence derives from a woman between 55 and 75 years old in good health. Sequenced: blood. This chain connects TRBV5-1 to TRBJ2-3; D perhaps matches TRBD1 (5 bases). CDR3 region: CASSSAGTDTQYF. CDR3 nucleotides: TGCGCCAGCAGCTCTGCAGGGACAGATACGCAGTATTTT.